The source of this TCR beta chain is a study of T cells in Graves' hyperthyroidism and ophthalmopathy (dated by TCRdb to the late 2010s). For context, the study as a whole: Peripheral blood samples were taken at initial diagnosis, before any treatment was given. TCR V-J signatures able to tell the groups apart were searched for in a discovery cohort of 95 or so patients, of whom more than 40 had Graves' ophthalmopathy and about 55 had stable Graves' hyperthyroidism. Prospective prediction of ophthalmopathy was tested in an independent validation cohort consisting of 18 hyperthyroidism patients and approximately 16 patients who later progressed to ophthalmopathy. For training and testing, the 100 or so patients in the discovery cohort were randomly divided in a 7:3 ratio. Thyroid tissue and blood T-cell repertoires from about six Graves' hyperthyroidism patients were also compared in the study. Once sampling was done, hyperthyroidism patients were given methimazole at a starting dose of 30 mg daily, whereas ophthalmopathy patients were given high-dose intravenous methylprednisolone. The paper describes TCR Vbeta CDR3 sequencing of some 130 peripheral blood samples, made up of about 40 ophthalmopathy patients, 70 to 75 hyperthyroidism patients and approximately 17 progressor patients.

Trimmed from V: 4 bases; trimmed from J: 0 bases; junction bases lacking a gene match: 9. The CDR1 and CDR2 encoded by the germline V gene are SGDLS and YYNGEE. The CDR3 has 16 amino acids, counting the end cysteine and phenylalanine. The only DNA kept is the CDR3, 48 bases in frame from the first base. TCR beta CDR3 regions were amplified from RNA transcripts. The TCR CDR3 was subjected to a first round of RT-PCR using the HTBI primer set and the Qiagen OneStep RT-PCR kit. The libraries were constructed in a second round of multiplex PCR and then size-selected and purified. Sequencing of the libraries was done on an Illumina HiSeq2000 using paired-end 100 bp reads. In the authors' own workflow: SOAPnuke was used to process the raw data, throwing out any read that contained adapters or uncalled bases, had a mean Phred below 15, or lacked an exact constant-primer or identifier match. COPE v1.2.5 was used to merge the high-quality paired reads, and each unique nucleotide sequence was defined as a clonotype. MiTCR v1.1 was used to align the clonotypes against IMGT TRBV, TRBD and TRBJ reference segments. Analysis was restricted to V-J combinations with a frequency above 0.0001, which covered roughly 99% of repertoires. The TCS score was defined as the ratio of F50 (clonal expansion) to E x V (chaos), calculated using BLOSUM62-based TCRdist between CDR3 peptides within each V-J. Welch's t-statistics and random forest reduced roughly 540 V-J features to around 14, which were used in a naive Bayes classifier (R e1071). TCRdb reanalyzed the raw reads on its own, using fastp at Q25 for trimming and MiXCR for clone calling, and kept in-frame beta chains. Every CDR3 protein is listed once, alongside the most common genes and DNA of its rows. What appears here as the V and J calls and clone size reflects TCRdb's work, not the paper's. The sample contains 450,000 to 650,000 distinct CDR3 sequences, around 14% of them found a single time. The leading ten clones occupy 7% to 9% of the sample.

Paper-wide results and their limitations: No statistical method was used to set the sample size in advance, and investigators knew the group allocation. In validation, the model predicted progression to ophthalmopathy a median of roughly 6.2 months before onset, with 65% to 71% sensitivity and around 76% specificity. Ophthalmopathy was separated from stable hyperthyroidism by a 13 V-J signature model, with about 86% sensitivity and about 81% specificity obtained in cross-validation and 80%/75% obtained in testing. Blood samples also contained most of the expanded thyroid clonotypes (frequency above 0.001), which suggests that blood repertoires may reflect thyroid immune responses.

This clonotype was seen only a few times. This clone's antigen is unknown. No per-base quality is available; no much larger clone lies one base away. In the ophthalmopathy patients, disease was moderately to severely active, with a Clinical Activity Score of 3 or more, a NOSPECS grade of 4 or more, and a duration of less than 3 months. Any patient with an uncontrolled infection, another autoimmune disease, pregnancy or lactation was excluded. Diagnoses were established on the basis of clinical symptoms, serum thyroxine and TRAb, thyroid ultrasound, and orbital computed tomography. Ficoll-Paque density gradient centrifugation was used to isolate PBMCs from 9.5 to 10 ml of fresh peripheral blood. Total RNA was extracted with Trizol reagent, and quality was checked on an Agilent 2100 Bioanalyzer.

The sequence was obtained from a woman between 18 and 29 years old with Graves' ophthalmopathy. Sequenced: blood. This chain is built from TRBV9 and TRBJ1-1, with 7 bases matching TRBD1. This receptor has the CDR3 CASSPIQGTLNTEAFF. The sequence in DNA is TGTGCCAGCAGCCCTATACAGGGGACCTTGAACACTGAAGCTTTCTTT.